The sequence of this T cell receptor (beta chain) was determined in a study of cytotoxic CD8 clonotypes in ibrutinib-treated CLL. The length of the CDR3 is 15 residues. Germline V gives CDR1 MNHNS, CDR2 SASEGT. Trimming took 6 bases from V and 8 from J; bases not matched to a gene: 7. Data came from immunoSEQ multiplex PCR; TCRdb stores just in-frame clones and leaves some out. Of hundreds of thousands of clones in the sample, around four fifths are singletons; the top ten hold 6.7%. J is TRBJ2-1 and V is TRBV6-1, with TRBD2 matching over 13 bases. This clonotype originated in a human donor with chronic lymphocytic leukemia. The sequenced sample was PBMCs, obtained before ibrutinib treatment. The CDR3 coding sequence is TGTGCCAGCAGCGCTGGACTAGCGGGAGTGTATGAGCAGTTCTTC. It codes for CASSAGLAGVYEQFF.